Presented here are 22 T cell receptor beta chains from one specimen sequenced in a study of cytomegalovirus exposure and HLA in healthy donors. The PCR ran on 60 Vbeta and 13 Jbeta primers. Some clones are missing from TCRdb's copy, which holds only in-frame ones; the method was immunoSEQ multiplex PCR. Here the sample spans roughly 87,000 clones, 70% to 75% being singletons. Sequenced input: PBMCs. These receptors all come from a man in his 60s in good health and CMV-seronegative.

The gene calls are TRBV27 and TRBJ2-7; a possible D gene is TRBD1 (6 bases). The V end was cut by 6 bases, the J end by 3 bases, with 15 bases between. CDR3 length equals 14 residues. Germline V gene lookup returns CDR1 MNHEY and CDR2 SMNVEV (reference sequence). This chain's CDR3 is CASSVQGFGYEQYF. CDR3 sequence (DNA): TGTGCCAGCAGCGTACAGGGTTTTGGCTACGAGCAGTACTTC.

In its sample, this clone ranks as medium-sized. The chain is built from TRBV19 and TRBJ1-1; D unresolved. This CDR3 contains 14 residues. Per germline, CDR1 LNHDA and CDR2 SQIVND (reference sequence). V lost 7 bases, J lost 0 bases, and 12 bases lay in between. The CDR3 DNA reads as TGTGCCAGTAACCCTAAGACAATGAACACTGAAGCTTTCTTT. This translates into CASNPKTMNTEAFF.

The chain is built from TRBV29-1 and TRBJ1-2; 8 bases match TRBD1. The length of the CDR3 is 14 residues. Germline CDR1 and CDR2: SQVTM and ANQGSEA. With 4 bases clipped from V and 4 bases from J, the junction kept 8 bases outside the gene matches. The CDR3 DNA reads as TGCAGCGTTGTAGGACAGGGAAAGGGCTATGGCTACACCTTC. This translates into CSVVGQGKGYGYTF.

Written as DNA, the CDR3 is TGCGCCAGCAGCCAAGGAGGGGACAGGGTCACCTACGAGCAGTACTTC. This codes for CASSQGGDRVTYEQYF. V and J are TRBV4-1 and TRBJ2-7, with TRBD1 identical over 9 bases. This CDR3 has 16 amino acids. The V and J ends lost 1 base and 2 bases, in that order; junction bases with no gene match: 6. Germline CDR1 is MGHRA and CDR2 is YSYEKL.

A single count supports this clone. This chain connects TRBV9 to TRBJ2-1; no definite D call. The CDR3 totals 17 residues. Trimming stripped 2 bases from V and 2 bases from J, with 17 bases between. CDR1 SGDLS and CDR2 YYNGEE come from the germline V gene. CDR3 coding DNA: TGTGCCAGCAGCGTTTCCGGGTCCCGATTCACCTACAATGAGCAGTTCTTC. Its translation: CASSVSGSRFTYNEQFF.

Remarks on this clone: Mismatch with germline at one junction end may stem from a read error. The chain combines TRBV7-9 with TRBJ2-5, with 8 bases matching TRBD2. This CDR3 region has 13 residues. Per the germline V gene, CDR1 is SEHNR and CDR2 is FQNEAQ (reference sequence). The CDR3 sequence is CSSRGGRQETQYF. DNA of the CDR3: TGTTCCAGCCGGGGGGGTAGGCAAGAGACCCAGTACTTC.

On this clone: Other DNA sequences from this sample encode an identical CDR3 as well. This chain uses TRBV11-2 with TRBJ2-1; D unresolved. Germline V gene data show CDR1 as SGHAT and CDR2 as FQNNGV. The CDR3 totals 12 residues. V lost 0 bases to trimming and J lost 7 bases, with 4 bases between them. As DNA, the CDR3 is TGTGCCAGCAGCTTAGATCGGAATGAGCAGTTCTTC. It codes for CASSLDRNEQFF.

The rearrangement uses TRBV5-4 and TRBJ2-7; TRBD2 matches 7 bases. Trimming at V came to 4 bases and at J to 6 bases, leaving 7 bases not matched to a gene. Germline CDR1 is SGHNT and CDR2 is YYREEE (reference sequence). The CDR3 is made up of 13 amino acids. The CDR3 DNA reads TGTGCCAGCAGCGCGGGACTAACCGGCGAGCAGTACTTC. Residues: CASSAGLTGEQYF.

The chain combines TRBV25-1 with TRBJ1-2; D is perhaps TRBD1 (5 bases). Germline V gives CDR1 MGHDK, CDR2 SYGVNS. This CDR3 has 11 residues. V shed 7 bases and J shed 5 bases, with 8 bases lying between them. CDR3: CASTGMYGYTF. The CDR3 nucleotides read TGTGCCAGCACAGGGATGTATGGCTACACCTTC.

V and J are TRBV18 and TRBJ1-1, with D hard to call. Germline loops: CDR1 KGHSH, CDR2 LQKENI. V dropped 5 bases and J dropped 1 base, with 8 bases sitting between them. The CDR3 has 13 amino acids. The chain's CDR3 is CASSSQPNTEAFF. The CDR3 nucleotides are TGTGCCAGCTCATCACAGCCGAACACTGAAGCTTTCTTT. Using reference TRBV18 and TRBJ1-1 for the parts outside the CDR3, the full variable domain is NAGVMQNPRHLVRRRGQEARLRCSPMKGHSHVYWYRQLPEEGLKFMVYLQKENIIDESGMPKERFSAEFPKEGPSILRIQQVVRGDSAAYFCASSSQPNTEAFFGQGTRLTVV.

This clone came up a few times. V gene TRBV11-2 combines with J gene TRBJ2-1; the D gene is possibly TRBD2 (6 bases). This CDR3 is 14 amino acids long. The V end lost 1 base, the J end lost 8 bases, and 12 bases lay between the germline ends. Germline CDR1 reads SGHAT; CDR2 reads FQNNGV. The CDR3 sequence is CASSLVGGVHEQFF. The CDR3 region has the DNA TGTGCCAGCAGCTTAGTGGGCGGGGTCCATGAGCAGTTCTTC.

This chain uses TRBV19 with TRBJ2-3; 7 bases fit TRBD2. In germline, CDR1 is LNHDA, CDR2 SQIVND (reference sequence). The CDR3 has 16 residues. The trim removed 3 bases at V and 2 bases at J, leaving 8 bases unmatched. The CDR3 coding sequence is TGTGCCAGTAGTATGTGGGCGGGGGTTCTCACAGATACGCAGTATTTT. It yields the protein CASSMWAGVLTDTQYF.

The chain uses TRBV6-6 and TRBJ2-7; D is unclear. This CDR3 comprises 12 residues. Germline CDR1 and CDR2: MNHNY and SVGAGI (reference sequence). The V end lost 6 bases, the J end lost 3 bases, and 9 bases lay between the germline ends. For the CDR3, the DNA is TGTGCCAGCAGCTATATTAGCTACGAGCAGTACTTC. This gives the protein CASSYISYEQYF.

This rearrangement joins TRBV4-2 to TRBJ2-7, with 7 bases matching TRBD2. The CDR3 extends over 14 amino acids. The V gene's germline CDR1 is LGHNA and CDR2 YNFKEQ. Losses at the gene ends were 4 bases for V and 5 bases for J; bases not matched to a gene: 8. The CDR3 protein is CASSPPGEGNEQYF. As DNA, the CDR3 is TGTGCCAGCAGCCCTCCTGGGGAGGGGAACGAGCAGTACTTC.

Concerning this clone itself: The same CDR3 is also encoded by other DNA sequences in this sample. V and J are TRBV7-3 and TRBJ1-6, with D possibly matching TRBD1 (5 bases). The CDR3 runs 14 residues. CDR1 is SGHTA and CDR2 is FQGTGA in the germline V gene. The V gene lost 5 bases and the J gene lost 10 bases, with 15 bases spanning the gap. The CDR3: CASSPTGGSSPLHF. The CDR3 nucleotides are TGTGCCAGCAGCCCTACGGGGGGTTCCTCACCCCTCCACTTT.

V and J are TRBV10-3 and TRBJ2-3, with D perhaps matching TRBD1 (6 bases). CDR1 ENHRY and CDR2 SYGVKD come from the germline V gene. Trimming left V 6 bases short and J 6 bases short, with 19 bases between. CDR3 length equals 15 residues. The CDR3 DNA reads TGTGCCATCAGATCTGACCGGGACAAGAAGGATACGCAGTATTTT. Translating gives CAIRSDRDKKDTQYF.

J is TRBJ1-2 and V is TRBV7-2; the D is unclear. Looked up from germline, CDR1 is SGHTA and CDR2 is FQGNSA. Trimming stripped 3 bases from V and 13 bases from J, with 12 bases between. CDR3 size: 11 residues. This CDR3 is CASSFRPLFTF. The CDR3 coding sequence is TGTGCCAGCAGCTTCCGTCCCTTGTTCACCTTC.

Details on this clone: An end of the junction does not agree with germline; a read error may underlie this. This sequence joins TRBV7-9 and TRBJ2-3, with D possibly matching TRBD2 (6 bases). The V gene's germline CDR1 is SEHNR and CDR2 FQNEAQ (reference sequence). The CDR3 is made up of 15 amino acids. The CDR3 DNA follows: TGTTCCAGCAGCCCCGCGACTAGTTTCCCAGATACGCAGTATTTT. Amino acid sequence: CSSSPATSFPDTQYF.

V gene TRBV5-4 combines with J gene TRBJ2-4, with 7 bases matching TRBD2. CDR3 length: 15 residues. The V gene end was trimmed by 4 bases and the J gene end by 3 bases; junction bases not matched to a gene: 7. Germline V gene data show CDR1 as SGHNT and CDR2 as YYREEE (reference sequence). In DNA form, the CDR3 reads TGTGCCAGCAGCCCCGTGGCGGGGGTCAAAAACATTCAGTACTTC. Translated, it gives CASSPVAGVKNIQYF.

This chain joins TRBV6-6 and TRBJ1-2; the D gene is possibly TRBD1 (5 bases). This CDR3 is 14 amino acids long. Trimming took 0 bases from V and 7 from J, leaving 12 bases between them. CDR1 MNHNY and CDR2 SVGAGI come from the germline V gene (reference sequence). CDR3 bases: TGTGCCAGCAGTTACTCGGGCCAGGGCGGTGGCTACACCTTC. This sequence encodes CASSYSGQGGGYTF.

This chain links TRBV2 with TRBJ2-1; D is ambiguous. In germline, CDR1 is SNHLY, CDR2 FYNNEI. Trimming took 6 bases from V and 3 from J, leaving 3 bases between them. The CDR3 loop spans 11 amino acids. Here the CDR3 DNA reads TGTGCCAGCAGCTTCTACAATGAGCAGTTCTTC. Amino acids: CASSFYNEQFF. The full variable domain, with the rest looked up from reference TRBV2 and TRBJ2-1, is EPEVTQTPSHQVTQMGQEVILRCVPISNHLYFYWYRQILGQKVEFLVSFYNNEISEKSEIFDDQFSVERPDGSNFTLKIRSTKLEDSAMYFCASSFYNEQFFGPGTRLTVL.

This clone was picked up a small number of times. The rearrangement joins TRBV10-3 to TRBJ2-1; possible D gene TRBD1, 6 bases. Germline CDR1 and CDR2: ENHRY and SYGVKD. Trimming cost V 1 base and J 7 bases, with 14 bases left between them. The CDR3 runs 15 residues. The CDR3 DNA sequence: TGTGCCATCAGTGAGTGGGCAGGGGAAGGAAATGAGCAGTTCTTC. Translated: CAISEWAGEGNEQFF.